Shown below are 18 T cell receptor beta chains from a single sample sequenced in a study of human T cells and chemical hapten exposure. Time point meaning: pre-sensitization, week 0. The treatment here: therapeutic diphenylcyclopropenone sensitization with weekly scalp DPC. TCRdb re-called the RACE reads with MiXCR, one entry per CDR3 protein. The sample holds approximately 370,000 distinct CDR3 sequences, 4.5% to 5.5% seen once. The sample here was whole blood, taken in connection with sensitization to the hapten diphenylcyclopropenone (DPC). The receptors shown here come from a woman under 30 with alopecia areata. Some clones in this sample may be carry-over from other donors' samples.

This clonotype appeared many times. The rearrangement links TRBV18 to TRBJ1-6; tentative D call: TRBD1 (5 bases). Deletions cut 6 bases from V and 5 bases from J, with 11 bases between. Germline V gene lookup returns CDR1 KGHSH and CDR2 LQKENI. CDR3 length equals 14 residues. CDR3 loop: CASSVGADNSPLHF. CDR3 in DNA: TGTGCCAGCTCCGTTGGGGCCGATAATTCACCCCTCCACTTT.

This clonotype has only a few counts. The chain employs TRBV5-6 and TRBJ2-1; possible D gene TRBD2, 5 bases. CDR3 length equals 12 residues. Germline CDR1 reads SGHDT; CDR2 reads YYEEEE. Between the trimmed V and J ends, which lost 5 bases and 9 bases, there was a span of 12 bases. This CDR3 is CASRRGSSEQFF. The CDR3 DNA is TGTGCCAGCAGACGGGGTTCCAGTGAGCAGTTCTTC.

This clonotype was picked up a small number of times. The chain has TRBV28 and TRBJ2-7, with 8 bases lining up with TRBD1. V gave up 4 bases and J gave up 6 bases; unmatched junction bases: 5. Germline CDR1 is MDHEN and CDR2 is SYDVKM. CDR3 size: 13 residues. CDR3 amino acids: CASSSGQGSEQYF. The CDR3 coding sequence is TGTGCCAGCAGTTCTGGACAGGGTAGCGAGCAGTACTTC. Supplemented by reference TRBV28 and TRBJ2-7, the full variable domain reads DVKVTQSSRYLVKRTGEKVFLECVQDMDHENMFWYRQDPGLGLRLIYFSYDVKMKEKGDIPEGYSVSREKKERFSLILESASTNQTSMYLCASSSGQGSEQYFGPGTRLTVT.

In its sample, this clonotype was seen a few times. The rearrangement uses TRBV6-2 or TRBV6-3 and TRBJ1-1; no clear D gene. With 5 bases removed from V and 3 bases from J, the gap between germline ends came to 13 bases. This CDR3 comprises 14 residues. Germline V gene data show CDR1 as MNHEY and CDR2 as SVGEGT. Here the CDR3 reads CASSESRVDTEAFF. In DNA form, the CDR3 reads TGTGCCAGCAGTGAGAGTAGAGTCGACACTGAAGCTTTCTTT.

This clonotype was observed at least ten times. J is TRBJ2-2 and V is TRBV5-1, with TRBD1 matching 7 bases. The CDR3 consists of 16 residues. From germline, CDR1 is SGHRS and CDR2 YFSETQ. The J segment lost 4 bases and the V segment lost 0 bases, leaving 6 bases of the junction unmatched. The CDR3 sequence is CASSLASGGITGELFF. CDR3 coding DNA: TGCGCCAGCAGCTTGGCGTCAGGGGGAATCACCGGGGAGCTGTTTTTT.

In this sample, this clonotype turned up a few times. The chain links TRBV2 to TRBJ1-4; unclear D gene. Germline V CDR1 and CDR2: SNHLY, FYNNEI. The CDR3 is 14 residues long. Trimming removed 5 bases from V and 6 bases from J, with 13 bases in between. CDR3 in amino acids: CASSFPDGDEKLFF. The DNA of the CDR3 is TGTGCCAGCAGTTTTCCGGACGGAGATGAAAAACTGTTTTTT.

V usage is TRBV20-1 and J usage is TRBJ2-3, with 11 bases lining up with TRBD2. The CDR3 consists of 18 residues. V was clipped by 6 bases and J by 2 bases; unmatched bases: 16. Per germline, CDR1 DFQATT and CDR2 SNEGSKA (reference sequence). In DNA, the CDR3 is TGCAGTGCGAAGTCCCCCCGGCTAGCGGGGGGCCCCACAGATACGCAGTATTTT. Translating gives CSAKSPRLAGGPTDTQYF.

This clonotype was detected ten times or more. The chain recombines TRBV7-2 with TRBJ1-1; D not certain. The CDR3 consists of 15 residues. Trimming left V 6 bases short and J 0 bases short, with 14 bases between. Germline values: CDR1 SGHTA, CDR2 FQGNSA. The DNA of the CDR3 is TGTGCCAGCAGTTGGACGGACGTTATGAACACTGAAGCTTTCTTT. Translated, it gives CASSWTDVMNTEAFF.

This clonotype was recorded a few times. The rearrangement links TRBV9 to TRBJ1-1; 8 positions match TRBD1. Germline lookup yields CDR1 SGDLS and CDR2 YYNGEE. The CDR3 runs 14 residues. The J segment lost 5 bases and the V segment lost 4 bases, leaving 7 bases of the junction unmatched. CDR3 amino acids: CASSPHRGRTEAFF. For the CDR3, the DNA is TGTGCCAGCAGCCCCCACAGGGGGAGAACTGAAGCTTTCTTT.

This clonotype was observed a few times. This chain uses TRBV10-3 with TRBJ2-4, with 11 nucleotides matching TRBD2. The junction had 6 bases not matched to a gene; V was cut back by 0 bases and J by 2 bases. Germline V gene sequence: CDR1 ENHRY, CDR2 SYGVKD. The CDR3 spans 18 residues. The CDR3 DNA is TGTGCCATCAGTGAGTCTGAAGGACTAGCGGGTTCCAAAAACATTCAGTACTTC. Translated, it gives CAISESEGLAGSKNIQYF.

Only a few counts were recorded for this clonotype. V and J are TRBV9 and TRBJ2-2, with TRBD1 identical over 7 bases. Losses at the gene ends were 1 base for V and 5 bases for J; bases not matched to a gene: 8. The germline V gene encodes CDR1 SGDLS and CDR2 YYNGEE. This CDR3 has 16 amino acids. CDR3 sequence: CASSVYRGPMTGELFF. The CDR3 region has the DNA TGTGCCAGCAGCGTATATAGGGGGCCCATGACCGGGGAGCTGTTTTTT.

The chain carries TRBV7-9 and TRBJ1-6, with no clear D. The germline CDR1 and CDR2 sequences are SEHNR and FQNEAQ (reference sequence). Deletions cut 8 bases from V and 0 bases from J, with 8 bases between. CDR3 length equals 14 residues. DNA for the CDR3: TGTGCCAGCGGCCCCCTCTCCTATAATTCACCCCTCCACTTT. It translates to CASGPLSYNSPLHF. The variable domain in full, completed from reference TRBV7-9 and TRBJ1-6, reads DTGVSQNPRHKITKRGQNVTFRCDPISEHNRLYWYRQTLGQGPEFLTYFQNEAQLEKSRLLSDRFSAERPKGSFSTLEIQRTEQGDSAMYLCASGPLSYNSPLHFGNGTRLTVT.

This rearrangement joins TRBV6-2 or TRBV6-3 to TRBJ2-3; no firm D call. Germline CDR1 MNHEY, CDR2 SVGEGT. V was pared by 2 bases and J by 1 base, with 10 bases between. The CDR3 has 15 amino acids. CDR3 amino acids: CASSYARQGTDTQYF. The DNA of the CDR3 is TGTGCCAGCAGTTACGCGCGTCAGGGCACAGATACGCAGTATTTT.

This clonotype came up many times. The chain combines TRBV12-3 or TRBV12-4 with TRBJ1-2; D is possibly TRBD1 (5 bases). The CDR3 totals 13 residues. V lost 3 bases and J 3 bases, leaving 8 bases between the germline ends. CDR3 DNA sequence: TGTGCCAGCAGTTTGAGGGGAGACTATGGCTACACCTTC. Protein sequence: CASSLRGDYGYTF.

This clonotype was detected many times. The genes are TRBV10-3 and TRBJ1-1, with 7 bases matching TRBD1. The CDR3 contains 15 residues. CDR1 is ENHRY and CDR2 is SYGVKD in the germline V gene. V lost 0 bases and J lost 5; bases outside the gene matches: 6. CDR3 region: CAISESAGDRTEAFF. In DNA form, the CDR3 reads TGTGCCATCAGTGAGTCAGCGGGGGACAGAACTGAAGCTTTCTTT.

This clonotype occurred a few times. The chain combines TRBV28 with TRBJ1-5; no clear D gene. V was pared by 5 bases and J by 2 bases, with 16 bases between. Germline V CDR1 and CDR2: MDHEN, SYDVKM. The CDR3 contains 16 residues. The CDR3 here is CASSPWTLRGNQPQHF. The DNA for the CDR3 is TGTGCCAGCAGTCCCTGGACCCTTCGTGGCAATCAGCCCCAGCATTTT.

This clonotype occurred a few times. J is TRBJ2-3 and V is TRBV5-6; a weak D match, TRBD2 (6 bases). V shed 1 base and J shed 4 bases, with 7 bases lying between them. CDR1 and CDR2 from the germline V gene are SGHDT and YYEEEE. The CDR3 loop spans 13 amino acids. CDR3 coding DNA: TGTGCCAGCAGCTTGAGGGAGGCAGATACGCAGTATTTT. Protein sequence: CASSLREADTQYF.

This clonotype has only a few counts. The chain carries TRBV7-8 and TRBJ1-2, with D maybe TRBD1 (5 bases). The CDR3 runs to 16 residues. Germline lookup yields CDR1 SGHVS and CDR2 FQNEAQ. Trimming removed 5 bases at V and 0 bases at J, with 16 bases between. The CDR3 here is CASSQGPKGANYGYTF. In nucleotides, the CDR3 is TGTGCCAGCAGCCAGGGACCGAAGGGAGCTAACTATGGCTACACCTTC.